These 22 T cell receptor beta chains were all obtained from the same sample, sequenced in a study of blood T cell repertoires in COVID-19. Method: immunoSEQ multiplex PCR; TCRdb's copy keeps in-frame clones and lacks some. This table holds approximately 290,000 clones, roughly 80% found once. Sequences were obtained from peripheral blood. The receptors stem from a person aged 65-85 years with COVID-19, enrolled during active disease.

The chain is built from TRBV5-1 and TRBJ2-5; D not certain. Trimming took 0 bases from V and 5 from J, leaving 17 bases between them. CDR3 size: 16 residues. Germline CDR1 and CDR2: SGHRS and YFSETQ. Here the CDR3 DNA reads TGCGCCAGCAGCTTGGACGTGGTGGTGGGCCCGGAGACCCAGTACTTC. Its protein is CASSLDVVVGPETQYF. The full variable domain, its missing parts supplied by reference TRBV5-1 and TRBJ2-5, is KAGVTQTPRYLIKTRGQQVTLSCSPISGHRSVSWYQQTPGQGLQFLFEYFSETQRNKGNFPGRFSGRQFSNSRSEMNVSTLELGDSALYLCASSLDVVVGPETQYFGPGTRLLVL.

V gene TRBV18 combines with J gene TRBJ2-5; a weak D match, TRBD1 (6 bases). Trimming removed 3 bases at V and 6 bases at J, with 17 bases between. Germline CDR1 is KGHSH and CDR2 is LQKENI. This CDR3 comprises 15 residues. The CDR3 region has the DNA TGTGCCAGCTCACCGCAGACCCGGGACACAAAGACCCAGTACTTC. This gives the protein CASSPQTRDTKTQYF.

V and J are TRBV18 and TRBJ1-5; D remains unclear. V dropped 5 bases and J dropped 1 base, with 9 bases sitting between them. The CDR3 runs 14 residues. The germline V gene encodes CDR1 KGHSH and CDR2 LQKENI. CDR3 sequence: CASSSDLSNQPQHF. CDR3 in DNA: TGTGCCAGCTCATCGGACTTGAGCAATCAGCCCCAGCATTTT.

This clone has just one count. The rearrangement uses TRBV27 and TRBJ2-2; TRBD1 matches at 7 bases. The germline gives CDR1 MNHEY, CDR2 SMNVEV (reference sequence). The CDR3 runs to 15 residues. Unmatched junction bases numbered 8, after V lost 10 bases and J lost 0 bases. CDR3 coding DNA: TGTGCCACTCGACGGGACAGCGCGAACACCGGGGAGCTGTTTTTT. Translating it yields CATRRDSANTGELFF.

J is TRBJ2-1 and V is TRBV5-1; TRBD2 matches 8 bases. Trimming cost V 0 bases and J 2 bases; bases outside gene matches: 7. Germline CDR1 reads SGHRS; CDR2 reads YFSETQ. This CDR3 is 17 amino acids long. The CDR3 protein is CASSLASGSGPYNEQFF. The DNA of the CDR3 is TGCGCCAGCAGCTTGGCAAGCGGGAGCGGGCCCTACAATGAGCAGTTCTTC.

This rearrangement joins TRBV5-6 to TRBJ2-7, with 9 bases lining up with TRBD1. Germline loops: CDR1 SGHDT, CDR2 YYEEEE. This CDR3 comprises 16 residues. The V and J ends lost 0 bases and 1 base, in that order; junction bases with no gene match: 5. CDR3 region: CASSLGGTGYSYEQYF. The DNA for the CDR3 is TGTGCCAGCAGCTTGGGGGGGACAGGGTATTCCTACGAGCAGTACTTC.

This sequence joins TRBV7-9 and TRBJ1-4, with TRBD1 identical over 7 bases. The CDR3 runs to 14 residues. Germline assignment: CDR1 SEHNR and CDR2 FQNEAQ (reference sequence). V dropped 5 bases and J dropped 8; count of bases not matched to a gene: 8. CDR3 coding DNA: TGTGCCAGCAGCACGACAGGGCGTCGGGAAAAACTGTTTTTT. This sequence encodes CASSTTGRREKLFF.

The V and J genes are TRBV5-1 and TRBJ2-1, with TRBD2 matching 12 bases. The ends lost 0 bases at V and 7 bases at J; junction bases unmatched: 11. Germline V gene data show CDR1 as SGHRS and CDR2 as YFSETQ. The CDR3 has 18 amino acids. Here the CDR3 DNA reads TGCGCCAGCAGCTTGGCCCGGCCGAGGGGGACTAGCGGGAATGAGCAGTTCTTC. Translated, it gives CASSLARPRGTSGNEQFF.

This clone has only a few counts. The J gene is TRBJ2-1, the V gene TRBV11-1; weak D call: TRBD2 (5 bases). This CDR3 contains 14 residues. Trimming shortened V by 5 bases and J by 8 bases, and 16 bases separated the two germline ends. Germline CDR1 reads SGHAT; CDR2 reads FQDESV (reference sequence). CDR3 DNA sequence: TGTGCCAGCAGCCTTTCACTAGTCGTCCATGAGCAGTTCTTC. Its protein is CASSLSLVVHEQFF. Filled out from reference TRBV11-1 and TRBJ2-1, the complete variable domain reads EAEVAQSPRYKITEKSQAVAFWCDPISGHATLYWYRQILGQGPELLVQFQDESVVDDSQLPKDRFSAERLKGVDSTLKIQPAELGDSAMYLCASSLSLVVHEQFFGPGTRLTVL.

The CDR3 DNA is TGCGCCAGCAGCCAAGACACAGGGTGGGAGAACACTGAAGCTTTCTTT. Amino acid sequence: CASSQDTGWENTEAFF. The rearrangement links TRBV4-3 to TRBJ1-1, with D possibly TRBD1 on 6 matching bases. V shed 0 bases and J shed 1 base, with 12 bases lying between them. This CDR3 has 16 amino acids. Germline CDR1 is LGHNA and CDR2 is YSLEER.

The CDR3 reads CASSGGLAGGHPSTDTQYF. In nucleotides, the CDR3 is TGTGCCAGTAGTGGGGGACTAGCGGGGGGCCATCCTAGCACAGATACGCAGTATTTT. This sequence joins TRBV19 and TRBJ2-3; 15 bases match TRBD2. The germline V gene encodes CDR1 LNHDA and CDR2 SQIVND (reference sequence). This CDR3 is 19 amino acids long. Trimming removed 5 bases from V and 0 bases from J; junction bases left unmatched: 9.

This clone showed up many times. The chain combines TRBV19 with TRBJ1-5; D is unresolved. Germline-derived CDR1 and CDR2 are LNHDA and SQIVND (reference sequence). V was trimmed by 0 bases and J by 7 bases, leaving 10 bases between them. This CDR3 is built from 14 residues. The CDR3 coding sequence is TGTGCCAGTAGTATAGATTTTTGGAGCCAGCCCCAGCATTTT. Its protein is CASSIDFWSQPQHF.

This clone showed up just once. The chain has TRBV5-1 and TRBJ2-3, with D maybe TRBD2 (5 bases). The germline gives CDR1 SGHRS, CDR2 YFSETQ. The CDR3 extends over 13 amino acids. The V end lost 5 bases, the J end lost 6 bases, and 13 bases lay between the germline ends. For the CDR3, the DNA is TGCGCCAGCAGGTATCTAGGCGGGGATACGCAGTATTTT. Protein sequence: CASRYLGGDTQYF.

This rearrangement joins TRBV18 to TRBJ1-1; 8 bases are shared with TRBD1. CDR3 size: 16 residues. The trim removed 3 bases at V and 3 bases at J, leaving 9 bases unmatched. CDR1 KGHSH and CDR2 LQKENI come from the germline V gene. The CDR3 sequence: CASSPRTGPSDTEAFF. CDR3 bases: TGTGCCAGCTCACCGCGGACAGGGCCATCGGACACTGAAGCTTTCTTT.

This clone was counted a few times. V usage is TRBV28 and J usage is TRBJ1-5; no definite D call. Germline V gene data show CDR1 as MDHEN and CDR2 as SYDVKM. V dropped 2 bases and J dropped 1 base, with 6 bases sitting between them. The CDR3 length is 14 residues. The DNA of the CDR3 is TGTGCCAGCAGTTTAGTCCTCAGCAATCAGCCCCAGCATTTT. Translation: CASSLVLSNQPQHF. The variable domain in full, with the rest retrieved from reference TRBV28 and TRBJ1-5, is DVKVTQSSRYLVKRTGEKVFLECVQDMDHENMFWYRQDPGLGLRLIYFSYDVKMKEKGDIPEGYSVSREKKERFSLILESASTNQTSMYLCASSLVLSNQPQHFGDGTRLSIL.

V gene TRBV27 combines with J gene TRBJ1-5; a weak D match, TRBD1 (5 bases). CDR3 length: 15 residues. V lost 4 bases and J lost 4, with 14 bases in between. CDR1 is MNHEY and CDR2 is SMNVEV in the germline V gene (reference sequence). Written as DNA, the CDR3 is TGTGCCAGCAGTTCCTCTGGGGCTGGAAATCAGCCCCAGCATTTT. Its translation is CASSSSGAGNQPQHF.

The rearrangement joins TRBV19 to TRBJ2-2, with 7 nucleotides matching TRBD2. V lost 1 base to trimming and J lost 8 bases; unmatched junction nucleotides: 7. The CDR3 runs to 15 residues. CDR1 LNHDA and CDR2 SQIVND come from the germline V gene (reference sequence). The CDR3 region is CASSIAQRGGGELFF. DNA for the CDR3: TGTGCCAGTAGTATAGCCCAGCGGGGCGGGGGGGAGCTGTTTTTT.

The V and J genes are TRBV5-6 and TRBJ2-1; weak D call: TRBD2 (5 bases). The germline CDR1 and CDR2 sequences are SGHDT and YYEEEE. This CDR3 has 13 amino acids. The germline V and J ends were trimmed by 1 base and 9 bases, with 11 bases remaining between them. In nucleotides, the CDR3 is TGTGCCAGCAGCTTGACTAGGTCTAGTGAGCAGTTCTTC. Encoded protein: CASSLTRSSEQFF.

The CDR3 loop is CASSSGTLVSGYTF. The CDR3 DNA follows: TGTGCCAGCAGTTCCGGGACTCTGGTAAGCGGCTACACCTTC. This rearrangement joins TRBV28 to TRBJ1-2; D possibly corresponds to TRBD1 (5 bases). Germline CDR1 MDHEN, CDR2 SYDVKM. The V and J ends lost 4 bases and 8 bases respectively, with 17 bases between them. The CDR3 runs 14 residues.

This clone is a singleton in its sample. V is TRBV2 and J is TRBJ2-2; 7 positions match TRBD1. The CDR3 is 15 amino acids. Losses at the gene ends were 9 bases for V and 2 bases for J; bases not matched to a gene: 9. Germline V lookup: CDR1 SNHLY, CDR2 FYNNEI. DNA for the CDR3: TGTGCCAGGAACAACGGGACAGCTAACACCGGGGAGCTGTTTTTT. It yields the protein CARNNGTANTGELFF. Full variable domain (missing parts from reference TRBV2 and TRBJ2-2): EPEVTQTPSHQVTQMGQEVILRCVPISNHLYFYWYRQILGQKVEFLVSFYNNEISEKSEIFDDQFSVERPDGSNFTLKIRSTKLEDSAMYFCARNNGTANTGELFFGEGSRLTVL.

J is TRBJ1-1 and V is TRBV6-6; D perhaps matches TRBD1 (5 bases). Per the germline V gene, CDR1 is MNHNY and CDR2 is SVGAGI (reference sequence). The V gene lost 6 bases and the J gene lost 6 bases, with 11 bases spanning the gap. CDR3 length: 12 amino acids. CDR3 amino acids: CASSSVRAEAFF. The CDR3 DNA reads TGTGCCAGCAGCTCCGTCAGGGCTGAAGCTTTCTTT.

The gene calls are TRBV5-4 and TRBJ2-2, with D possibly being TRBD1 (6 bases). Trimming shortened V by 0 bases and J by 1 base, and 19 bases separated the two germline ends. Germline values: CDR1 SGHNT, CDR2 YYREEE (reference sequence). The CDR3 has 19 amino acids. The CDR3 spells CASSLDGQRTGKNTGELFF. The DNA of the CDR3 is TGTGCCAGCAGCTTGGATGGACAACGCACAGGGAAGAACACCGGGGAGCTGTTTTTT.